This entry describes one T cell receptor beta chain. Its antigen is currently unknown. This specimen comes from a study of Graves' ophthalmopathy and Graves' hyperthyroidism. The CDR3 consists of 14 residues. V was pared by 0 bases and J by 2 bases, with 1 base of the junction left unmatched. Germline lookup yields CDR1 MGHDK and CDR2 SYGVNS. General observations from the study: Most expanded thyroid clonotypes above 0.001 frequency also appeared in blood. Built on 13 signatures, a model told ophthalmopathy apart from stable hyperthyroidism with about 91% sensitivity and 70% to 82% specificity.

Eligible hyperthyroidism cases comprised new diagnoses of under 2 months' duration in individuals aged 18 to 65. Certain patients were not enrolled. These were patients with other autoimmune diseases, uncontrolled infections, pregnancy or lactation. TCR beta CDR3 amplification used RNA transcripts. Amplification began with first-round RT-PCR using HTBI primers, then second-round multiplex PCR was performed. Using its own MiXCR run on the multiplex PCR reads, TCRdb lists one record per CDR3 protein. The sample includes about 620,000 distinct CDR3 sequences, about 20% of them seen just once. The material sequenced was peripheral blood. The clonotype was recovered from a young woman with stable Graves' hyperthyroidism. Some clones in this sample may be carry-over from other donors' samples. V gene TRBV25-1 combines with J gene TRBJ2-7; TRBD1 matches 7 bases. The CDR3 spells CASSEYGTAYEQYF. Here the CDR3 DNA reads TGTGCCAGCAGTGAATACGGGACAGCCTACGAGCAGTACTTC.